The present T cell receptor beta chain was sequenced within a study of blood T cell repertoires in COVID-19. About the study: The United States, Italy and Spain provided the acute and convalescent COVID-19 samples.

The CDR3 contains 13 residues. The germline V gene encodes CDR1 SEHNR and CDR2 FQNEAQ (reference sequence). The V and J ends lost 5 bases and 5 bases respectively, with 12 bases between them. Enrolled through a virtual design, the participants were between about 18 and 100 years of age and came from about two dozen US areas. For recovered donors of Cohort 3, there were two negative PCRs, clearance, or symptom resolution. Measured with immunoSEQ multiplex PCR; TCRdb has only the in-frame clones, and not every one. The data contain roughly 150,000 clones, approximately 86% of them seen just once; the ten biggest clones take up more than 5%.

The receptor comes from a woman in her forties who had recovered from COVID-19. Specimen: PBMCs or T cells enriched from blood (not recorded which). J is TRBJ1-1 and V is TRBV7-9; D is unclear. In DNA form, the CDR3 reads TGTGCCAGCAGCGCGAGAGGAGGGACTGAAGCTTTCTTT. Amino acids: CASSARGGTEAFF.